The 5 T cell receptor beta chains below come from one sample, sequenced in a study of monozygotic twins with inflammatory bowel disease. TCRdb reprocessed the 5' RACE reads; each CDR3 protein has one entry and no DNA is given. Its table lists about 300,000 distinct CDR3 sequences. The sequenced sample was blood. These receptors were obtained from a human donor with ulcerative colitis or Crohn's disease, or a healthy co-twin of an affected twin (not recorded which).

The chain recombines TRBV21-1 with TRBJ1-5. TRBV21-1 is a pseudogene. The CDR3 consists of 18 residues. CDR3 amino acids: CASSPRLSVDPTNQPQHF.

The rearrangement uses TRBV7-2 and TRBJ2-7. This CDR3 comprises 12 residues. CDR1 is SGHTA and CDR2 is FQGNSA in the germline V gene. Here the CDR3 reads CASSRDGYEQYF.

The chain couples TRBV7-2 to TRBJ2-7; TCRdb gives TRBD1 as the D gene, but with no DNA this cannot be confirmed. This CDR3 contains 14 residues. Germline CDR1 reads SGHTA; CDR2 reads FQGNSA. CDR3 loop: CASSTGRGYYEQYF.

The rearrangement links TRBV5-1 to TRBJ2-5; TCRdb picks TRBD2, but there is no DNA to check that call. The CDR3 extends over 16 amino acids. Germline CDR1 SGHRS, CDR2 YFSETQ. The CDR3 here is CASSSLSSGASETQYF.

The rearrangement uses TRBV29-1 and TRBJ1-1; as DNA is missing, the TRBD1 call by TCRdb cannot be tested. The V gene's germline CDR1 is SQVTM and CDR2 ANQGSEA. The CDR3 is made up of 13 amino acids. Here the CDR3 reads CSARTDMNTEAFF.